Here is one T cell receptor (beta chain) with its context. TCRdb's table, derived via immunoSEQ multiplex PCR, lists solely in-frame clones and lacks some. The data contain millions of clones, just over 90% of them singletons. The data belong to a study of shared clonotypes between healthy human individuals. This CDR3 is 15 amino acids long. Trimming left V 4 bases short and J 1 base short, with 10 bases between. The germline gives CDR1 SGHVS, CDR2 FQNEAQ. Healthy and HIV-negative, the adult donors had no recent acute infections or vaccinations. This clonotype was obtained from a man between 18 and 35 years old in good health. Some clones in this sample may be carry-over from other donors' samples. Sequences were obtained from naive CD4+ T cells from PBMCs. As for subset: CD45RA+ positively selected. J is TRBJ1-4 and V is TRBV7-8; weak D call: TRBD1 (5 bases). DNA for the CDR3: TGTGCCAGCAGCTCCTCCGGGGGAACTAATGAAAAACTGTTTTTT. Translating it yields CASSSSGGTNEKLFF.